A selection of T cell receptor beta chains follows, all from one sample in a study of immune evolution from preneoplasia to lung adenocarcinoma. Sequencing was performed with immunoSEQ multiplex PCR; in TCRdb, only in-frame clones are kept and a portion is missing. The repertoire consists of more than 4,000 clones, with around 76% occurring once and the leading ten covering 14%. Sequenced material: FFPE invasive lung adenocarcinoma tissue. The source is a person aged 65 to 85 with invasive lung adenocarcinoma. Some clones in this sample may be carry-over from other donors' samples. CDR3s include the opening cysteine and the closing phenylalanine or tryptophan. Size tells how often a clone was seen (once, few, many) or the class of an expanded clone, and some rows leave it out.

v_gene	abundance	CDR3aa
TRBV10-3	-	CAISGRSGSENEQFF
TRBV28	-	CATWRAGNTIYF
TRBV6-5	-	CASRDRTYGYTF
TRBV28	-	CASSFRGQDEQYF
TRBV29-1	-	CSAATTQGEKQYF
TRBV29-1	-	CSVRQGGETQYF
TRBV7-3	-	CASSLVSGREQYF
TRBV7-9	-	CASSAAGGEQYF
TRBV6-6	few	CASSYGTDTQYF
TRBV5-1	-	CASSQGGAPRGETQYF
TRBV5-6	-	CASSGSTDTQYF
TRBV6-6	-	CASSPGTSGEQYF
TRBV4-2	-	CASSQDPASGDTGELFF
TRBV9	-	CASSVLEEQFF
TRBV7-9	few	CASSLGGSGGRYGYTF
TRBV7-9	-	CASSLQGFADTQYF
TRBV5-6	-	CASSRDSRSYEQYF